This T cell receptor (beta chain) derives from a study of blood T cell repertoires in COVID-19 (dated by TCRdb to about 2020). As for the study more broadly: The collaborator samples originated in the United States, Italy and Spain and spanned the acute and convalescent phases of COVID-19. Nearly every sample came with metadata listing a de-identified subject ID, COVID-19 status, age in years and sex. The repertoires were released in a freely available public database intended as a resource for research on the immune response to SARS-CoV-2. The material from the prospective study consisted of cDNA or gDNA derived from T cells, B-cell-depleted T cells, or PBMCs. The dataset comprised deeply sampled blood TCRbeta repertoires from subjects exposed to, actively infected with, or recovered from COVID-19. Where available, HLA class I and class II types were taken from metadata supplied by the sample provider and were not determined by assay-based typing. The samples were drawn from the first 160 participants of the ongoing ImmuneRACE study and from 1,254 subjects provided by 6 global collaborators.

What the study reported, not specific to this receptor: Clinical and demographic metadata were provided uncurated, with the amount varying by source and participant.

TCRbeta CDR3 regions were amplified from genomic DNA by means of the immunoSEQ Assay, a bias-controlled multiplex PCR. As for the original processing: Within the assay, amplification of reference gene primers was used to estimate how many nucleated cells each sample contained. To quantify the absolute abundance of each unique TCRbeta CDR3 rearrangement, sequence reads were collapsed and filtered. Productive Simpson clonality was computed per sample as the square root of Simpson's diversity index over productive rearrangements. TCRdb limited this immuneACCESS table to in-frame rearrangements with V and J called. A share of clones is missing; checked studies link under half to unresolved V genes, and the rest is unexplained. V, J and clone size derive from that table, while D and trimming were established from the DNA sequence. In this sample the table shows 200,000 to 300,000 clones, approximately 80% of which occur a single time. Of the sample, approximately 9.6% falls within the top ten clones.

Including cysteine and phenylalanine, the CDR3 has 15 amino acids. CDR3 DNA only is kept here, 45 bases in frame from base 1. CDR1 and CDR2 were assigned from the germline V gene (reference sequence) as SEHNR and FQNEAQ. Trimming accounts for 5 bases at V and 8 bases at J, while the number of junction bases matched to no gene is 11. For this clone: Its antigen is currently not known. No base qualities exist here, and no much larger clone lies one base off it.

Each collaborating institution followed its own protocols to collect whole blood in K2EDTA tubes. For TCRbeta analysis, collaborators shipped samples as frozen whole blood, isolated PBMCs, or DNA extracted from either of those sample types. This TCR came from a woman over 75 with acute or convalescent COVID-19. The sample comprised peripheral blood. The rearrangement combines TRBV7-9 with TRBJ1-4; TRBD1 fits 7 bases in the junction. The CDR3 amino acid sequence is: CASSPGGTAIEKLFF. The bases are TGTGCCAGCAGCCCCGGCGGGACAGCAATCGAAAAACTGTTTTTT.